The source of this TCR beta chain is a study of spatial heterogeneity in lung cancer. Findings of the study overall: Tumoral mutation counts were tracked by counts of expanded intratumoral alpha and beta TCRs.

Germline loops: CDR1 DFQATT, CDR2 SNEGSKA (reference sequence). The V segment lost 4 bases and the J segment 0 bases; nucleotides outside the gene matches: 3. The length of the CDR3 is 14 residues. This clonotype was seen ten or more times. Its antigen remains unknown. Time point: sample taken at primary tumor resection. Every cDNA TCR molecule received its own unique molecular identifier. TCRdb recomputed calls from the 5' RACE reads with MiXCR, one row per CDR3 protein. The sample includes fewer than 9,000 distinct CDR3 sequences, around 6.3% of them seen just once. This sample comprised lung tumor tissue, obtained at surgery. The chain couples TRBV20-1 to TRBJ1-3, with TRBD1 matching 7 bases. The source is a female donor with early-stage non-small cell lung cancer. The CDR3 DNA sequence: TGCAGTGCTACAGGGGGTTCCTCTGGAAACACCATATATTTT. Translating gives CSATGGSSGNTIYF.